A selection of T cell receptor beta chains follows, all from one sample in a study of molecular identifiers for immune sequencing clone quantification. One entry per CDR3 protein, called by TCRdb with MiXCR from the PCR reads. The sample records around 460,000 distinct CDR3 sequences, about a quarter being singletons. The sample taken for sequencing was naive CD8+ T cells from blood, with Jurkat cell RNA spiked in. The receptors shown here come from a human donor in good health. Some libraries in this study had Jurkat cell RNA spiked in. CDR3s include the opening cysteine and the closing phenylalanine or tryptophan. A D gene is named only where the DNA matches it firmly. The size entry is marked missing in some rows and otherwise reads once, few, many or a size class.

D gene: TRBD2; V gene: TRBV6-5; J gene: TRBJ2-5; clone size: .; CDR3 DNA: TGTGCCAGCAGGGTACTAGCGGGGGGGGTTCAAGAGACCCAGTACTTC; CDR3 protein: CASRVLAGGVQETQYF
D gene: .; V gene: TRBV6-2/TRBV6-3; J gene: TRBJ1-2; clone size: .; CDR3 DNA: TGTGCCAGCAGTTCGACAAATAACTATGGCTACACCTTC; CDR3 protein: CASSSTNNYGYTF
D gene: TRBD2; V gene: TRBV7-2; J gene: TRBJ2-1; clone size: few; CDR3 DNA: TGTGCCAGCAGCCAAGGGACTAGCGGGGGTGATGAGCAGTTCTTC; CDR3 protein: CASSQGTSGGDEQFF
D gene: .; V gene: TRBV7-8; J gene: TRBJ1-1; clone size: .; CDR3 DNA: TGTGCCAGCAGCTTAAGGAAACAAAACACTGAAGCTTTCTTT; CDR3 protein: CASSLRKQNTEAFF
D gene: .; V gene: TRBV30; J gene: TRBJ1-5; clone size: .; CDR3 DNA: TGTGCCTGGAGTATAGGGGTGGGGAATCAGCCCCAGCATTTT; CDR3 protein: CAWSIGVGNQPQHF
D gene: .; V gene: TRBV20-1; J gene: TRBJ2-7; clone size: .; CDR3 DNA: TGCGGTGCTAGAAATCGGGAGTGGTCGATAGGGGAGCAGTACTTC; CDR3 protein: CGARNREWSIGEQYF
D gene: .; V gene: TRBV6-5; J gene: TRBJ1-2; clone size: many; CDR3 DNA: TGTGCCAGCAGGGAAATTCCGGGAGAGAACTATGGCTACACCTTC; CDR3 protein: CASREIPGENYGYTF
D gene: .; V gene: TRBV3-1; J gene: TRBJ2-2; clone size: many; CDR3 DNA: TGTGCCAGCAGCCCCGCGAGGTCGGCCAAACTCGGGGAGCTGTTTTTT; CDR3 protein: CASSPARSAKLGELFF
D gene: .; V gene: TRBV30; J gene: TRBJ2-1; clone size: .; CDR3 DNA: TGTGCCTGGAACAAGCAGTTCTTC; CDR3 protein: CAWNKQFF
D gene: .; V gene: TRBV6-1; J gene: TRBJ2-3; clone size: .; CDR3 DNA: TGTGCCAGCAGTGAACTCGGCGGGACCCCCGCAGATACGCAGTATTTT; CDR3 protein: CASSELGGTPADTQYF
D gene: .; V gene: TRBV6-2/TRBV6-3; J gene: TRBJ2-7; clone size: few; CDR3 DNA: TGTGCCAGCAGTTTTCAGGGTCGCCACGAGCAGTACTTC; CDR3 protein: CASSFQGRHEQYF
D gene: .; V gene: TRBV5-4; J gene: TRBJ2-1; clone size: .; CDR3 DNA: TGTGCCAGCAGCTTGGCGCTATCCCCCAATGAGCAGTTCTTC; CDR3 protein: CASSLALSPNEQFF
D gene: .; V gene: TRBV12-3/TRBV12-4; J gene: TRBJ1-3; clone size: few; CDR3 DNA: TGTGCCTTCGGGGGAAACACCATATATTTT; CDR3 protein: CAFGGNTIYF
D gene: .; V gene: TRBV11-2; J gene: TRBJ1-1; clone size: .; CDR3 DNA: TGTGCCAGCAGCCTACTTAATCTGGCTTTCTTT; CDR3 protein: CASSLLNLAFF
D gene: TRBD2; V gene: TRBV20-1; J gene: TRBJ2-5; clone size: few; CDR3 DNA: TGCAGTGCTTGGCTAGCGGGAGGAGGCGGGACCCAGTACTTC; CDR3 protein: CSAWLAGGGGTQYF
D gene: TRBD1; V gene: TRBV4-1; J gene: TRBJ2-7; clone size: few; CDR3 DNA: TGCGCCAGCAGCCAAGCGGGACAGCCCTACGAGCAGTACTTC; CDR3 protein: CASSQAGQPYEQYF
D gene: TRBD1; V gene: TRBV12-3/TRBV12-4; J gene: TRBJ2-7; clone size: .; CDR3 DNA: TGTGCCAGCAGTTTGGGGACAGGGCGGGAGCAGTACTTC; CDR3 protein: CASSLGTGREQYF
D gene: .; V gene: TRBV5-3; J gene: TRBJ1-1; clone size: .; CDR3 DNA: TGTGCCAGCAGCTTGGGGGCTGGTGCTGGGTGCACTGAAGCTTTCTTT; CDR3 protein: CASSLGAGAGCTEAFF
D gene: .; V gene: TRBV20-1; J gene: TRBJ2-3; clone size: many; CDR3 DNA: TGCAGTGCTAGGACTCTAAAAACAGATACGCAGTATTTT; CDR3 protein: CSARTLKTDTQYF
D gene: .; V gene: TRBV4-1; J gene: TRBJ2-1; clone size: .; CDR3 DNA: TGCGCCAGCAGCCAAGGGTGGGCTGAGCAGTTCTTC; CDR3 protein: CASSQGWAEQFF
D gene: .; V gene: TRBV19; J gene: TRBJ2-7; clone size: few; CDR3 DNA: TGTGCCTGTGCCCCAGGCGTGTCCTACGAGCAGTACTTC; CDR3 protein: CACAPGVSYEQYF
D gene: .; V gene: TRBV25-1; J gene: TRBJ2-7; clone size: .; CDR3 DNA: TGTGCCAGCAGTGAACCAGGGCGAGCCTACGAGCAGTACTTC; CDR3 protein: CASSEPGRAYEQYF
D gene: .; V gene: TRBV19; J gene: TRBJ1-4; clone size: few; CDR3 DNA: TGTGCCAGTAGTGTTAGTCCGGGACTGAATGAAAAACTGTTTTTT; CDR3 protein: CASSVSPGLNEKLFF
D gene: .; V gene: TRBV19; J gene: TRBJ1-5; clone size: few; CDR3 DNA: TGTGCCAGATCCATCCACGTAACGGGCAATCAGCCCCAGCATTTT; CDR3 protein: CARSIHVTGNQPQHF